This TCR beta chain originates from a study of OX40 agonist ivuxolimab in advanced cancers. General observations from the study: At 0.1 to 3.0 mg/kg, CD4+ and CD8+ blood T cells expanded clonally by week 6.

The repertoire was sequenced with immunoSEQ multiplex PCR; TCRdb's copy has only in-frame clones and lacks some. This table has almost 70,000 clones, more than 85% appearing once. This CDR3 is 11 amino acids long. CDR1 is SEHNR, CDR2 FQNEAQ, per germline (reference sequence). Comment on this clone: Its antigen is undetermined.

The V gene is TRBV7-9, the J gene TRBJ2-5; the D is unclear. The J call is doubtful: the DNA matches TRBJ2-7 better. The TCR comes from an adult with an advanced solid tumor such as melanoma, head and neck, liver or kidney cancer. The sequencing here drew on CD4+ or CD8+ T cells sorted from blood, taken in a trial of the OX40 agonist ivuxolimab. CDR3 region: CASTISYEQYF. The CDR3 coding sequence is TGTGCCAGCACCATCTCCTACGAGCAGTACTTC.